The source of this T cell receptor (beta chain) is a study of early T cells in non-severe SARS-CoV-2 infection. Study at large: The sequenced material was bulk RNA from unsorted whole blood, and its chains were unpaired.

Study results and caveats: Matching results from VDJdb favored anti-spike CD8 responses, leaving private and CD4 specificities undetected.

For this clonotype: The antigen remains unidentified.

The CDR3 covers 16 residues. V lost 2 bases and J 0 bases, leaving 14 bases between the germline ends. Germline CDR1 LGHNT, CDR2 FRNRAP. As part of library construction, unique molecular identifiers were attached to individual cDNA molecules. TCRdb reanalysed the 5' RACE reads using MiXCR and keeps one entry per CDR3 protein. The sample holds nearly 90,000 distinct CDR3 sequences, around 15% seen once. Sequenced: whole blood. The rearrangement joins TRBV12-5 to TRBJ2-7; D uncertain. The TCR was taken from an adult who was a healthcare worker with PCR-confirmed SARS-CoV-2 infection or an uninfected control (not recorded which). The CDR3 sequence: CASGLRDKRTSYEQYF. CDR3 bases: TGTGCTAGTGGTTTGAGAGACAAGCGCACCTCCTACGAGCAGTACTTC.